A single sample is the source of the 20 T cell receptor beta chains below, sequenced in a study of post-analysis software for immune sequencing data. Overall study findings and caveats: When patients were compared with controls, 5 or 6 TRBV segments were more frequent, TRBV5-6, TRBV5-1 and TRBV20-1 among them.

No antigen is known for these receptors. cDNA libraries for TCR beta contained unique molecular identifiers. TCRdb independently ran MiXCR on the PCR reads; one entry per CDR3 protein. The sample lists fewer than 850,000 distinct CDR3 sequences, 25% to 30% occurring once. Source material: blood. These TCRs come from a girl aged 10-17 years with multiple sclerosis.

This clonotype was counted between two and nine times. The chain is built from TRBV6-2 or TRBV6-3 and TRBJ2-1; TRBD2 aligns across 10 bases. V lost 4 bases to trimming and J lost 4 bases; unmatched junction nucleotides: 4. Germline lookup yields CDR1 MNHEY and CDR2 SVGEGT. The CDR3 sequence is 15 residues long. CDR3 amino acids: CASSSTLAGYNEQFF. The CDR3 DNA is TGTGCCAGCAGTTCGACACTAGCGGGGTACAATGAGCAGTTCTTC.

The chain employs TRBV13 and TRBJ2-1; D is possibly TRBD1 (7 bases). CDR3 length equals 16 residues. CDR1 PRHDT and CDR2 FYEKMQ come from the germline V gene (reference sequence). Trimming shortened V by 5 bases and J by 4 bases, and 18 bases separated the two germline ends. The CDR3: CASSGGTAVFYNEQFF. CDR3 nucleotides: TGTGCCAGCAGCGGAGGGACAGCCGTTTTTTACAATGAGCAGTTCTTC.

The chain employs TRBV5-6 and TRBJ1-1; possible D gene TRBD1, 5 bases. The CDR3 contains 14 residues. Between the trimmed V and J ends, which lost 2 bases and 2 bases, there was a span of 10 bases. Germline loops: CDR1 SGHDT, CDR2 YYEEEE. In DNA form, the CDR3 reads TGTGCCAGCAGCTTCTGGGGACTAAACACTGAAGCTTTCTTT. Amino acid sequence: CASSFWGLNTEAFF.

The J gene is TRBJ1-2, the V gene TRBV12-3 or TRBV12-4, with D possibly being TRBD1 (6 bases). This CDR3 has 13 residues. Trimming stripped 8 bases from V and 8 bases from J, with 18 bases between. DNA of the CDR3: TGTGCCAGCCACGTCACAGGGCGAGGGGGCTACACCTTC. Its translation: CASHVTGRGGYTF.

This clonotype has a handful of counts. The CDR3 here is CASSLIDSRTDTQYF. The CDR3 bases are TGTGCCAGCAGCTTAATCGACAGCCGCACAGATACGCAGTATTTT. The chain recombines TRBV5-6 with TRBJ2-3; a possible D gene is TRBD1 (5 bases). This CDR3 contains 15 residues. From germline, CDR1 is SGHDT and CDR2 YYEEEE. Trimming removed 2 bases from V and 1 base from J, with 11 bases in between.

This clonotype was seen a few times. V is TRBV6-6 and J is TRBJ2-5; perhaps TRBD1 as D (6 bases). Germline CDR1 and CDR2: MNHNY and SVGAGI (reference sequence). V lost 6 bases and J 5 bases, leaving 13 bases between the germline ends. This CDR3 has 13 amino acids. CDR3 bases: TGTGCCAGCAGGCGCGACAGGTCGGAGACCCAGTACTTC. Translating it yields CASRRDRSETQYF.

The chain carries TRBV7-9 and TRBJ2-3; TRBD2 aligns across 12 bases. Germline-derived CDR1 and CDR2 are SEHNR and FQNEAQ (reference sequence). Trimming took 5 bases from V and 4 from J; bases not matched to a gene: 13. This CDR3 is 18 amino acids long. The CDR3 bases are TGTGCCAGCAGCGTACTAGCGGGAGGATCAGGTCGCGCAGATACGCAGTATTTT. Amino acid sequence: CASSVLAGGSGRADTQYF.

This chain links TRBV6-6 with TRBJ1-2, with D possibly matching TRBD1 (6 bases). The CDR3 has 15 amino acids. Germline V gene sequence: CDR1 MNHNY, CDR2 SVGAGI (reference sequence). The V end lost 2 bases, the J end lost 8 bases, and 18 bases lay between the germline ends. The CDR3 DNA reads TGTGCCAGCAGTTACACGATAAGGGGGTCGACAGGCTACACCTTC. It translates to CASSYTIRGSTGYTF.

CDR3 loop: CASSLRVGQPQHF. CDR3 bases: TGTGCCAGCAGTTTGAGGGTCGGACAGCCCCAGCATTTT. The chain links TRBV12-3 or TRBV12-4 to TRBJ1-5; D gene ambiguous. The CDR3 loop spans 13 amino acids. V shed 3 bases and J shed 7 bases, with 10 bases lying between them.

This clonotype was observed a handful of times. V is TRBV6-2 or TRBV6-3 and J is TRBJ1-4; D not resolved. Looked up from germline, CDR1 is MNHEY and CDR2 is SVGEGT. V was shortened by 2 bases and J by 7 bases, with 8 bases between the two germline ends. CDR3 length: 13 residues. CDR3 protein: CASSYDDGEKLFF. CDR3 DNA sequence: TGTGCCAGCAGTTACGATGACGGTGAAAAACTGTTTTTT.

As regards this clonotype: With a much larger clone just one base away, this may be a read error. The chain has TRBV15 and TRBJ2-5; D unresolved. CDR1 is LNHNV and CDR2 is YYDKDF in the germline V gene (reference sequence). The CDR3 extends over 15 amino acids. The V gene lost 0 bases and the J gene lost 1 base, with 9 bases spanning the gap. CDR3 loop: CATSRERSVQETQYF. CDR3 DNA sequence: TGTGCCACCAGCAGAGAGCGCTCTGTCCAAGAGACCCAGTACTTC. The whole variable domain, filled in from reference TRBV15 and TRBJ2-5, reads DAMVIQNPRYQVTQFGKPVTLSCSQTLNHNVMYWYQQKSSQAPKLLFHYYDKDFNNEADTPDNFQSRRPNTSFCFLDIRSPGLGDTAMYLCATSRERSVQETQYFGPGTRLLVL.

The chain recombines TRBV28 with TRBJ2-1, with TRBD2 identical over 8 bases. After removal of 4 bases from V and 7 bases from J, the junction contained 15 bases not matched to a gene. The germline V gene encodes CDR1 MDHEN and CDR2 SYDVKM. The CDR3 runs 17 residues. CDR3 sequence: CASSSTDGRAEGNEQFF. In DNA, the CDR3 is TGTGCCAGCAGTTCCACTGACGGGAGGGCCGAGGGAAATGAGCAGTTCTTC.

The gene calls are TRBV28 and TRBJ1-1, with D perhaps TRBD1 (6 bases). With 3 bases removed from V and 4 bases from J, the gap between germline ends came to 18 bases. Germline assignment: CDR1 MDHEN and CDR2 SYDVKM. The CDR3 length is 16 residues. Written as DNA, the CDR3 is TGTGCCAGCAGTTTCGGCACCGGGGGCGCAAGCACTGAAGCTTTCTTT. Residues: CASSFGTGGASTEAFF.

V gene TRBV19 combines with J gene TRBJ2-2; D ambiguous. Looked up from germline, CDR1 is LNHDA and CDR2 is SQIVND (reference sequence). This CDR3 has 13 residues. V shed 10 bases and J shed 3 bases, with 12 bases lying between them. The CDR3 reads CATALDDTGELFF. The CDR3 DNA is TGTGCCACCGCGCTTGATGACACCGGGGAGCTGTTTTTT.

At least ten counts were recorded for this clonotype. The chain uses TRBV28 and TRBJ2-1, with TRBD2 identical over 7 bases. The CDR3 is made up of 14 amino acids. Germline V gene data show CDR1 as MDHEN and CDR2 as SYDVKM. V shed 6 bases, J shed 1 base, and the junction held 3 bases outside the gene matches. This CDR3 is CASSPGGSYNEQFF. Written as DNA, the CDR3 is TGTGCCAGCAGCCCCGGGGGGTCCTACAATGAGCAGTTCTTC.

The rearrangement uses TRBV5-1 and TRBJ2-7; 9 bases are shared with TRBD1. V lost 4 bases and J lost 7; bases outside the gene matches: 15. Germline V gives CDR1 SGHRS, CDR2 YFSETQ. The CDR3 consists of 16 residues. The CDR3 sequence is CASSPKTGQGNNEQYF. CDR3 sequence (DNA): TGCGCCAGCAGCCCTAAAACGGGACAGGGAAACAATGAGCAGTACTTC.

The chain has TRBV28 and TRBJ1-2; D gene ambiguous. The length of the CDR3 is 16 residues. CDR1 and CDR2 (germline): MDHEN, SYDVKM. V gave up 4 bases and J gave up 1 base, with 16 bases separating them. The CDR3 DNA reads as TGTGCCAGCAGTTCACCCCCACGGACGGTTAACTATGGCTACACCTTC. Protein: CASSSPPRTVNYGYTF.

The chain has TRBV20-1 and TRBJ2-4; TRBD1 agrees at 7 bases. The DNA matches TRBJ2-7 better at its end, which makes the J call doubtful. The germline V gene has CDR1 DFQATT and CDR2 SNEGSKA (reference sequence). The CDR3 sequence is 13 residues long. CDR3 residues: CSAITGESGEQYF. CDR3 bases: TGCAGTGCTATTACAGGGGAGTCTGGCGAGCAGTACTTC.

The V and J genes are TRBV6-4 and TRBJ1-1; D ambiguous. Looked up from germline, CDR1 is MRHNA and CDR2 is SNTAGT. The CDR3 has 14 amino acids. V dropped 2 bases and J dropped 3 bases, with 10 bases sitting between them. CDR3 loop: CASSDDGDDTEAFF. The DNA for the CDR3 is TGTGCCAGCAGTGACGACGGGGATGACACTGAAGCTTTCTTT.

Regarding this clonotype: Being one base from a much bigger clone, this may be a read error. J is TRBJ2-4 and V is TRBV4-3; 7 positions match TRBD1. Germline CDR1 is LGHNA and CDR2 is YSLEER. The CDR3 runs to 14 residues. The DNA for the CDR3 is TGCGCCGGCAGCCAAGGGGGCGCCCTTGGGGAGCAGTACTTC. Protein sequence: CAGSQGGALGEQYF.